The present entry profiles one TCR beta chain with its context. Its antigen is still unknown. Scientists isolated CD4+ T cells after an approximately 11-day culture period ended. By PCR, the person was confirmed to have had SARS-CoV-2 infection between March and December 2020. Vaccination of participants consisted of two doses of either the BNT162b2 or mRNA-1273 vaccine. The data derive from a study of vaccination effects on CD4 cells after COVID-19. The table came from immunoSEQ multiplex PCR; TCRdb's copy has only in-frame clones and leaves some out. The sample holds 35,000 to 55,000 clones, about 80% seen once. CDR3 length equals 14 residues. Germline V lookup: CDR1 WNHNN, CDR2 SYGVQD (reference sequence). Trimming removed 6 bases at V and 8 bases at J, with 19 bases between.

This specimen consisted of CD4+ T cells from PBMCs cultured without peptide, obtained after COVID-19 vaccination. The clonotype originates from a human donor who had a prior SARS-CoV-2 infection. The chain has TRBV10-1 and TRBJ1-2; the D gene is possibly TRBD1 (5 bases). CDR3 loop: CASSVSDGARGYTF. DNA for the CDR3: TGCGCCAGCAGCGTTTCGGACGGGGCGAGGGGCTACACCTTC.